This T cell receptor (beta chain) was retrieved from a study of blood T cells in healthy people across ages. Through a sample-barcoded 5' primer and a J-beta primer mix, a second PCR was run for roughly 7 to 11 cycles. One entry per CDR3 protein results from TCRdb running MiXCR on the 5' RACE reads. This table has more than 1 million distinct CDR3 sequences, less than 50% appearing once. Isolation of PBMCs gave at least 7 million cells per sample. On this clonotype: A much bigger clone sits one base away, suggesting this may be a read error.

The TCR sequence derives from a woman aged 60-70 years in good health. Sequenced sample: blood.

CDR3 DNA: TGTGCCGGCAGGCCTCCGGGACAGGGATCGGAGACCCAGTACTTC. Amino acids: CAGRPPGQGSETQYF. This sequence joins TRBV6-6 and TRBJ2-5; 9 bases are a match to TRBD1. CDR3 length equals 15 residues. The germline V gene encodes CDR1 MNHNY and CDR2 SVGAGI (reference sequence).